The 11 T cell receptor beta chains below were found in one sample sequenced in a study of tumor and adjacent non-tumor tissue in lung cancer. Three rounds of nested PCR, following a modified ARM-PCR protocol, produced the TCRbeta library. MiXCR, run by TCRdb on the multiplex PCR reads, gives a single entry per CDR3 protein. The sample lists tens of thousands of distinct CDR3 sequences, approximately 82% seen once, with 40% in the top ten. The template was RNA from unsorted bulk tissue. Distant lung tissue was collected more than 3 cm away from the tumor edge. The sequenced sample was distant non-tumor lung tissue. These receptors were collected from a man aged 70-80 years with non-small cell lung cancer.

To note about this clonotype: At one end, the junction sequence differs from germline, possibly due to a read error. J is TRBJ1-5 and V is TRBV27; TRBD1 matches 12 bases. The germline V gene encodes CDR1 MNHEY and CDR2 SMNVEV (reference sequence). The CDR3 length is 19 residues. The CDR3 bases are TGTGCCAGCAGTACTCTAGCCACCGGGACAGGGGGCGCGGGGCAGCCCCAGCACTTT. Protein sequence: CASSTLATGTGGAGQPQHF.

Comments on this clonotype: A read error may be the cause here, since a much bigger clone is one base away. This chain's CDR3 is CASSLGALGPNEQYF. The CDR3 DNA reads as TGTGCCAGCAGCTTGGGGGCGCTAGGTCCTAACGAGCAGTACTTC. The rearrangement uses TRBV5-4 and TRBJ2-7; no reliable D call. Trimming left V 0 bases short and J 5 bases short, with 15 bases between. CDR1 and CDR2 (germline): SGHNT, YYREEE (reference sequence). The CDR3 covers 15 residues.

This clonotype was found a few times. Possible read error: a much larger clone is one base away. This chain joins TRBV20-1 and TRBJ2-7, with TRBD2 as a possible D gene (6 bases). The germline V gene encodes CDR1 DFQATT and CDR2 SNEGSKA (reference sequence). V gave up 7 bases and J gave up 3 bases, with 19 bases separating them. The CDR3 loop spans 14 amino acids. CDR3 loop: CSVSSPGTGYEQYF. CDR3 coding DNA: TGCAGTGTTAGTTCCCCTGGGACTGGCTACGAGCAGTACTTC.

The CDR3 reads CASSYGQSGYALHEQYF. CDR3 in DNA: TGTGCCAGCAGTTACGGGCAGAGCGGATATGCGTTACACGAGCAGTACTTC. This rearrangement joins TRBV6-5 to TRBJ2-7, with D perhaps matching TRBD2 (5 bases). The CDR3 is 17 amino acids. V dropped 2 bases and J dropped 5 bases, with 22 bases sitting between them. Germline V lookup: CDR1 MNHEY, CDR2 SVGAGI.

This chain links TRBV20-1 with TRBJ2-1; TRBD2 matches at 8 bases. The CDR3 sequence is 14 residues long. Germline CDR1 DFQATT, CDR2 SNEGSKA (reference sequence). V lost 6 bases and J lost 3; bases outside the gene matches: 7. Here the CDR3 DNA reads TGCAGTGCCCGAAGCGGGAGCGACTACAATGAGCAGTTCTTC. Protein product: CSARSGSDYNEQFF.

This clonotype was detected only a few times. This may be a read error: a much more frequent sequence differs by one nucleotide. The V gene is TRBV12-3 or TRBV12-4, the J gene TRBJ1-1; unclear D gene. The CDR3 loop spans 13 amino acids. The CDR3: CASSETVLTGAFF. CDR3 DNA: TGTGCCAGCAGTGAGACTGTACTCACTGGAGCTTTCTTT.

As regards this clonotype: Because the CDR3 is missing its conserved closing phenylalanine or tryptophan, this is likely a read error. In nucleotides, the CDR3 is TGTGACAGTGCGTCAGGGGTTTCGGAGACCCAGTACATC. Encoded protein: CDSASGVSETQYI. The chain uses TRBV11-1 and TRBJ2-5, with TRBD1 as a possible D gene (6 bases). Germline V gives CDR1 SGHAT, CDR2 FQDESV (reference sequence). The length of the CDR3 is 13 residues.

This clonotype was observed once. This chain joins TRBV10-3 and TRBJ1-1, with D maybe TRBD1 (5 bases). The V end was cut by 2 bases, the J end by 4 bases, with 14 bases between. This CDR3 spans 15 amino acids. Germline lookup yields CDR1 ENHRY and CDR2 SYGVKD. CDR3 nucleotide sequence: TGTGCCATCAGTGAGCCTGAGGGGCAGGCCACTGAAGCTTTCTTT. Residues: CAISEPEGQATEAFF.

This clonotype came up a few times. The chain has TRBV12-3 or TRBV12-4 and TRBJ1-3, with D possibly TRBD1 on 5 matching bases. This CDR3 is 18 amino acids long. The CDR3 loop reads CVSSRPGTGIGSGNTIYF. CDR3 in DNA: TGTGTCAGTAGTCGTCCCGGGACGGGGATCGGCTCTGGAAACACCATATATTTT.

Notes on this clonotype: Here the CDR3 omits its conserved ending phenylalanine or tryptophan, so a read error is the likely source. The chain links TRBV6-1 to TRBJ1-6; 7 bases fit TRBD1. This CDR3 has 13 residues. The V and J ends lost 8 bases and 7 bases, in that order; junction bases with no gene match: 5. Germline CDR1 reads MNHNS; CDR2 reads SASEGT. The CDR3 spells CASRGQANSPLHL. The CDR3 coding sequence is TGTGCCAGCCGTGGACAGGCGAATTCACCCCTCCACCTG.

Of note for this clonotype: One end of the junction is discordant with germline, which a read error may explain. The chain couples TRBV12-3 or TRBV12-4 to TRBJ1-3, with TRBD1 matching 9 bases. The CDR3 is 18 residues long. CDR3 protein: CASSHPGTGICSGNTVYF. For the CDR3, the DNA is TGTGCCAGCAGTCATCCCGGGACAGGGATCTGCTCTGGAAACACCGTATATTTT.